A single sample is the source of the 4 T cell receptor beta chains below, sequenced in a study of human T cells and chemical hapten exposure. TCRdb used MiXCR to reprocess the 5' RACE reads, holding one entry per CDR3 protein. In the table there are roughly 110,000 distinct CDR3 sequences, roughly 19% of which are singletons. The authors' total RNA extraction used unfractionated whole blood. The receptors stem from a human donor in good health.

This clonotype has a handful of counts. The V and J genes are TRBV27 and TRBJ2-3, with D possibly TRBD1 on 5 matching bases. Trimming removed 5 bases from V and 2 bases from J, with 17 bases in between. Per the germline V gene, CDR1 is MNHEY and CDR2 is SMNVEV (reference sequence). The CDR3 sequence is 16 residues long. CDR3 sequence: CASSGRPRQLTDTQYF. The CDR3 DNA follows: TGTGCCAGCAGTGGCAGACCAAGACAGCTCACAGATACGCAGTATTTT.

The V call is TRBV6-5, the J call TRBJ2-6; D gene unclear. Trimming shortened V by 10 bases and J by 0 bases, and 7 bases separated the two germline ends. The germline V gene encodes CDR1 MNHEY and CDR2 SVGAGI. The CDR3 extends over 13 amino acids. In DNA form, the CDR3 reads TGTGCCATTGCAAGCTCTGGGGCCAACGTCCTGACTTTC. Its translation is CAIASSGANVLTF.

The chain has TRBV13 and TRBJ1-6, with no clear D. The length of the CDR3 is 15 residues. Germline lookup yields CDR1 PRHDT and CDR2 FYEKMQ (reference sequence). V was trimmed by 0 bases and J by 10 bases, leaving 13 bases between them. This CDR3 is CASSLGILEGSPLHF. DNA of the CDR3: TGTGCCAGCAGCTTAGGGATTCTCGAGGGATCACCCCTCCACTTT.

Comments on this clonotype: Relative to the germline gene, one junction end is altered; a read error may explain this. V usage is TRBV7-7 and J usage is TRBJ2-1; 11 bases line up with TRBD2. Germline CDR1 and CDR2: SSHAT and FNYEAQ (reference sequence). The CDR3 loop spans 13 amino acids. The CDR3 spells CASSFSGRGPQFF. DNA for the CDR3: TGTGCTAGCAGCTTTAGCGGGAGGGGGCCGCAGTTCTTC. Variable domain in full (rest from reference TRBV7-7 and TRBJ2-1): GAGVSQSPRYKVTKRGQDVTLRCDPISSHATLYWYQQALGQGPEFLTYFNYEAQPDKSGLPSDRFSAERPEGSISTLTIQRTEQRDSAMYRCASSFSGRGPQFFGPGTRLTVL.